Each of the 3 T cell receptor beta chains below was sequenced from the same sample in a study of Ad26.COV2.S vaccination and SARS-CoV-2 variants. Specified treatment: roughly 18 received Ad26.COV2.S at low or high dose, single or two shots; about 5 received placebo; per-sample allocation not given. Day 63 after the first injection of vaccine or placebo was the sampling time. Here immunoSEQ multiplex PCR was the method, and the copy in TCRdb shows in-frame clones only, minus some. This table holds 450,000 to 550,000 clones, roughly 89% found once. Sequencing used peripheral blood, obtained in a trial of Ad26.COV2.S vaccine versus placebo. The receptor source for this set is a person between 18 and 65 years old who received the Ad26.COV2.S COVID-19 vaccine or a placebo.

The chain carries TRBV10-3 and TRBJ1-5; D not certain. Trimming removed 2 bases from V and 3 bases from J, with 8 bases in between. The germline CDR1 and CDR2 sequences are ENHRY and SYGVKD. The CDR3 covers 14 residues. The CDR3 DNA is TGTGCCATCAGTGAGGAATATGCCAATCAGCCCCAGCATTTT. Its translation: CAISEEYANQPQHF.

This chain connects TRBV4-3 to TRBJ2-3; TRBD2 agrees at 10 bases. The length of the CDR3 is 17 residues. CDR1 is LGHNA and CDR2 is YSLEER in the germline V gene. Trimming removed 0 bases from V and 4 bases from J; junction bases left unmatched: 7. CDR3 in DNA: TGCGCCAGCAGCCAAGAAGGCCTAGCGGGGGCCTCAGATACGCAGTATTTT. Translation: CASSQEGLAGASDTQYF.

V usage is TRBV18 and J usage is TRBJ2-5; tentative D call: TRBD2 (6 bases). Trimming removed 0 bases from V and 2 bases from J, with 7 bases in between. This CDR3 has 14 residues. CDR1 is KGHSH and CDR2 is LQKENI in the germline V gene. The CDR3 loop is CASSPPEGQETQYF. For the CDR3, the DNA is TGTGCCAGCTCACCACCGGAGGGTCAAGAGACCCAGTACTTC.